The rows below give T cell receptor beta chains drawn from one sample of a study of shared clonotypes between healthy human individuals. Measured with immunoSEQ multiplex PCR; TCRdb has only the in-frame clones, and not every one. The table lists millions of clones, roughly nine tenths of them singletons, with roughly 0.13% in the top ten. Sequenced input: naive CD4+ T cells sorted from blood. These receptors were taken from a man aged 18 to 35 in good health. CDR3s include the opening cysteine and the closing phenylalanine or tryptophan. The D gene is left open where the match is weak. Expanded clones are given a class, and other clones once, few, many or no size at all.

v_call,d_call,j_call,clone_size,cdr3_aa,cdr3_nt
TRBV28,TRBD2,TRBJ2-3,.,CASSTRDYTTDTQYF,TGTGCCAGCAGTACCCGGGACTACACCACAGATACGCAGTATTTT
TRBV27,.,TRBJ1-2,.,CASSSRAYYGYTF,TGTGCCAGCAGCTCCCGGGCTTACTATGGCTACACCTTC
TRBV5-6,.,TRBJ2-1,once,CASSSDLGSVGNEQFF,TGTGCCAGCAGCTCCGACCTCGGGTCTGTGGGGAATGAGCAGTTCTTC
TRBV6-6,TRBD2,TRBJ2-1,.,CASSYGTSGRAEQFF,TGTGCCAGCAGTTACGGGACTAGCGGGAGAGCTGAGCAGTTCTTC
TRBV6-1,.,TRBJ1-1,.,CASRISKVTEAFF,TGTGCCAGCAGGATATCAAAAGTCACTGAAGCTTTCTTT
TRBV6-6,.,TRBJ2-7,.,CASRGTASSYEQYF,TGTGCCAGCAGAGGGACGGCGAGCTCCTACGAGCAGTACTTC
TRBV5-1,TRBD1,TRBJ1-1,once,CASSSGPGQEGYTEAFF,TGCGCCAGCAGCTCGGGACCGGGACAGGAGGGATACACTGAAGCTTTCTTT
TRBV4-1,.,TRBJ2-5,.,CASSRLLGPLETQYF,TGCGCCAGCAGCCGTCTTCTGGGGCCTTTGGAGACCCAGTACTTC
TRBV29-1,.,TRBJ2-2,.,CSVGGLATGELFF,TGCAGCGTTGGGGGGCTAGCCACCGGGGAGCTGTTTTTT
TRBV5-4,.,TRBJ2-1,.,CASSLWLRSYNEQFF,TGTGCCAGCAGCTTGTGGTTAAGATCATACAATGAGCAGTTCTTC
TRBV2,TRBD1,TRBJ2-5,.,CASTGQGASRETQYF,TGTGCCAGCACCGGACAGGGGGCGTCTAGGGAGACCCAGTACTTC